One sample yielded the 14 T cell receptor beta chains listed below, sequenced in a study of neoadjuvant anti-PD-1 for oral cavity cancer. Time point denoted: after neoadjuvant nivolumab, at surgical resection. Clones were sequenced by immunoSEQ multiplex PCR, and TCRdb holds only the in-frame ones, with some missing. Of roughly 20,000 clones in the sample, around 45% were seen once. Sequenced here: tumor tissue, sampled after nivolumab (anti-PD-1) treatment. The receptors stem from a person aged 40-85 years with oral cavity squamous cell carcinoma.

This chain connects TRBV7-2 to TRBJ2-3; the D gene is possibly TRBD1 (6 bases). The CDR3 runs to 15 residues. The V end lost 5 bases, the J end lost 2 bases, and 14 bases lay between the germline ends. CDR1 and CDR2 from the germline V gene are SGHTA and FQGNSA. CDR3 coding DNA: TGTGCCAGCAGCCTGAGACAGGCCCACACAGATACGCAGTATTTT. It translates to CASSLRQAHTDTQYF. Full variable domain (rest looked up from reference TRBV7-2 and TRBJ2-3): GAGVSQSPSNKVTEKGKDVELRCDPISGHTALYWYRQSLGQGLEFLIYFQGNSAPDKSGLPSDRFSAERTGGSVSTLTIQRTQQEDSAVYLCASSLRQAHTDTQYFGPGTRLTVL.

This clone has just a few counts. The gene calls are TRBV27 and TRBJ2-3, with no clear D. Trimming shortened V by 3 bases and J by 10 bases, and 8 bases separated the two germline ends. The CDR3 spans 11 residues. The germline gives CDR1 MNHEY, CDR2 SMNVEV (reference sequence). CDR3 sequence reads: CASSFRSAQYF. The CDR3 coding sequence is TGTGCCAGCAGTTTCAGGTCCGCGCAGTATTTT.

This clone was recorded at least ten times. The V and J genes are TRBV5-1 and TRBJ2-3, with TRBD2 matching over 12 bases. The CDR3 totals 16 residues. J gave up 5 bases and V 1 base, and 5 bases lay outside the gene matches. CDR1 and CDR2 from the germline V gene are SGHRS and YFSETQ. The CDR3 DNA sequence: TGCGCCAGCAGCTTGCTAGCGGGGGGGCAGGGAGATACGCAGTATTTT. Its translation: CASSLLAGGQGDTQYF.

The J gene is TRBJ2-7, the V gene TRBV4-1; D unclear. The CDR3 extends over 13 amino acids. The germline V gene encodes CDR1 MGHRA and CDR2 YSYEKL. The germline V and J ends were trimmed by 6 bases and 0 bases, with 9 bases remaining between them. CDR3 residues: CASRGLSSYEQYF. CDR3 DNA: TGCGCCAGCAGAGGATTGAGCTCCTACGAGCAGTACTTC.

This clone came up a few times. This chain uses TRBV30 with TRBJ1-6, with a tentative D call TRBD1 (5 bases). V was cut by 4 bases and J by 9 bases, with 16 bases left in between. This CDR3 has 14 amino acids. The germline V gene has CDR1 GTSNPN and CDR2 SVGIG (reference sequence). The CDR3 nucleotides read TGTGCCTGGATTCCACGCCTGGGGGTTTCACCCCTCCACTTT. It specifies CAWIPRLGVSPLHF.

The rearrangement uses TRBV9 and TRBJ1-2; 7 bases are a match to TRBD1. Germline CDR1 is SGDLS and CDR2 is YYNGEE. J lost 1 base, V lost 0 bases, and 3 bases had no gene match. The CDR3 runs to 15 residues. CDR3 bases: TGTGCCAGCAGCGTAGGGACAGGACGTAACTATGGCTACACCTTC. Amino acids: CASSVGTGRNYGYTF.

This clone was counted between two and nine times. This chain uses TRBV10-2 with TRBJ2-3; 10 positions match TRBD2. This CDR3 region has 14 residues. The V gene's germline CDR1 is WSHSY and CDR2 SAAADI. With V trimmed by 7 bases and J by 5 bases, 6 bases remained unmatched. For the CDR3, the DNA is TGCGCCAGCACCATAGCGGGGGGTGTAGATACGCAGTATTTT. This gives the protein CASTIAGGVDTQYF.

J is TRBJ1-1 and V is TRBV10-3, with 8 bases lining up with TRBD1. Germline CDR1 reads ENHRY; CDR2 reads SYGVKD. V was clipped by 8 bases and J by 0 bases; unmatched bases: 11. This CDR3 is built from 16 residues. The CDR3 coding sequence is TGTGCCATCTCCGGACAGGGCGGGGGTGTGAACACTGAAGCTTTCTTT. It yields the protein CAISGQGGGVNTEAFF.

V gene TRBV6-5 combines with J gene TRBJ2-3; D is unclear. Trimming stripped 11 bases from V and 1 base from J, with 16 bases between. The CDR3 runs 14 residues. Germline V lookup: CDR1 MNHEY, CDR2 SVGAGI. DNA of the CDR3: TGTGCCGAATTGGACCCAAGGGGCACAGATACGCAGTATTTT. It yields the protein CAELDPRGTDTQYF.

This clone occurred a few times. The rearrangement links TRBV11-3 to TRBJ1-1; D not resolved. V was pared by 1 base and J by 6 bases, with 12 bases between. The CDR3 covers 14 residues. Germline values: CDR1 SGHNT, CDR2 YENEEA. The CDR3 protein is CASSLGQPDSEAFF. CDR3 DNA sequence: TGTGCCAGCAGCTTAGGTCAGCCTGATTCTGAAGCTTTCTTT.

This clone appeared a few times. V usage is TRBV6-1 and J usage is TRBJ2-1; the match to TRBD2 covers 11 bases. Germline V CDR1 and CDR2: MNHNS, SASEGT. The CDR3 length is 14 residues. The V and J ends lost 4 bases and 8 bases, in that order; junction bases with no gene match: 4. For the CDR3, the DNA is TGTGCCAGCAGTGGTAGCGGGGGGGCTGATGAGCAGTTCTTC. Translated: CASSGSGGADEQFF.

V and J are TRBV7-2 and TRBJ2-2, with D perhaps assigned TRBD1 or TRBD2 (5 bases each). CDR1 is SGHTA, CDR2 FQGNSA, per germline. Trimming took 1 base from V and 4 from J, leaving 10 bases between them. The CDR3 extends over 15 amino acids. The CDR3 DNA sequence: TGTGCCAGCAGCTTAGGGGGGATTCTCACCGGGGAGCTGTTTTTT. Its translation: CASSLGGILTGELFF. The full variable domain, rest sourced from reference TRBV7-2 and TRBJ2-2, is GAGVSQSPSNKVTEKGKDVELRCDPISGHTALYWYRQSLGQGLEFLIYFQGNSAPDKSGLPSDRFSAERTGGSVSTLTIQRTQQEDSAVYLCASSLGGILTGELFFGEGSRLTVL.

The chain employs TRBV7-6 and TRBJ1-3; D is perhaps TRBD1 (5 bases). V was trimmed by 5 bases and J by 4 bases, leaving 15 bases between them. Germline-derived CDR1 and CDR2 are SGHVS and FNYEAQ. There are 15 residues in the CDR3. In nucleotides, the CDR3 is TGTGCCAGCAGCATAATCCCAGGGTTAGGAAACACCATATATTTT. It translates to CASSIIPGLGNTIYF.

The V and J genes are TRBV5-1 and TRBJ2-2; TRBD1 matches 10 bases. Trimming removed 1 base from V and 5 bases from J; junction bases left unmatched: 8. CDR3 length: 17 amino acids. CDR1 is SGHRS and CDR2 is YFSETQ in the germline V gene. The CDR3 DNA reads as TGCGCCAGCAGCTTGTATGACCCGGGACAGGGGACCGGGGAGCTGTTTTTT. This sequence encodes CASSLYDPGQGTGELFF.